This TCR beta chain was sequenced for a study of shared clonotypes between healthy human individuals. In regard to this clone: This CDR3 is also generated by other DNA sequences in the sample.

The input for sorted-subset replicate PCRs was roughly 180 ng DNA, around 27,000 T cell genomes. Sequencing was performed with immunoSEQ multiplex PCR; in TCRdb, only in-frame clones are kept and a portion is missing. The table includes over 1.5 million clones, around 98% detected once. The CDR3 has 14 residues. Trimming stripped 0 bases from V and 1 base from J, with 8 bases between. Per the germline V gene, CDR1 is SGDLS and CDR2 is YYNGEE. Sequenced material: naive CD4+ T cells sorted from blood. The subset was: CD45RA+ positively selected. V gene TRBV9 combines with J gene TRBJ2-7; D gene uncertain. The origin of this receptor is a man younger than 45 in good health. CDR3 in amino acids: CASSVEVRSYEQYF. CDR3 DNA: TGTGCCAGCAGCGTAGAGGTCAGGTCCTACGAGCAGTACTTC.